Each of the 20 T cell receptor beta chains below was sequenced from the same sample in a study of cytotoxic CD8 clonotypes in ibrutinib-treated CLL. Libraries were prepared by immunoSEQ multiplex PCR; TCRdb keeps only in-frame clonotypes and omits some of them. The sample contains under 200,000 clones, more than 75% of which appear only once. The sequencing used PBMCs, collected after 12 months of ibrutinib treatment. These receptors were taken from a human donor with chronic lymphocytic leukemia.

V is TRBV12-1 and J is TRBJ2-5; the table's D call of TRBD2 was not tested on the DNA. TRBV12-1 is assigned pseudogene status. This CDR3 comprises 16 residues. CDR3 region: CASSRPGASGQETQYF. The DNA of the CDR3 is TGTGCCAGCAGCCGACCCGGGGCTAGCGGACAAGAGACCCAGTACTTC.

In its sample, this clone was seen a few times. The V call is TRBV9, the J call TRBJ2-1; no clear D gene. Trimming left V 2 bases short and J 9 bases short, with 15 bases between. This CDR3 comprises 14 residues. Germline V gene data show CDR1 as SGDLS and CDR2 as YYNGEE. CDR3 sequence: CASSVDPSLGEQFF. CDR3 in DNA: TGTGCCAGCAGCGTCGATCCCTCCCTCGGTGAGCAGTTCTTC.

This sequence joins TRBV28 and TRBJ2-7; tentative D call: TRBD1 (5 bases). Trimming pared 5 bases from V and 5 bases from J, leaving 7 bases between. The CDR3 is made up of 11 amino acids. Germline loops: CDR1 MDHEN, CDR2 SYDVKM. CDR3 nucleotides: TGTGCCAGCAGTGACAGTCACGAGCAGTACTTC. Its translation: CASSDSHEQYF.

This clone has just one count. The V and J genes are TRBV6-6 and TRBJ2-1; perhaps TRBD1 as D (6 bases). There are 13 residues in the CDR3. Trimming pared 6 bases from V and 10 bases from J, leaving 16 bases between. Germline CDR1 MNHNY, CDR2 SVGAGI (reference sequence). The CDR3 nucleotides are TGTGCCAGCAGCTTACAGGGCTCCGGGGAGCAGTTCTTC. Translation gives CASSLQGSGEQFF.

The chain recombines TRBV7-9 with TRBJ2-3, with TRBD1 as a possible D gene (5 bases). The germline V gene has CDR1 SEHNR and CDR2 FQNEAQ (reference sequence). The CDR3 has 11 residues. Deletions cut 5 bases from V and 10 bases from J, with 10 bases between. Here the CDR3 DNA reads TGTGCCAGCAGCCTGACAGCTTCGCAGTATTTT. It yields the protein CASSLTASQYF. Using reference TRBV7-9 and TRBJ2-3 for the parts outside the CDR3, the full variable domain is DTGVSQNPRHKITKRGQNVTFRCDPISEHNRLYWYRQTLGQGPEFLTYFQNEAQLEKSRLLSDRFSAERPKGSFSTLEIQRTEQGDSAMYLCASSLTASQYFGPGTRLTVL.

The rearrangement uses TRBV6-5 and TRBJ2-7; TRBD1 might be the D (5 bases). Germline-derived CDR1 and CDR2 are MNHEY and SVGAGI. Trimming left V 5 bases short and J 10 bases short, with 15 bases between. CDR3 length: 12 residues. The CDR3: CASSLNGQGQYF. As DNA, the CDR3 is TGTGCCAGCAGTCTGAACGGGCAGGGCCAGTACTTC.

The chain joins TRBV7-2 to TRBJ1-1; D call uncertain. The V end lost 1 base, the J end lost 6 bases, and 12 bases lay between the germline ends. The CDR3 is 14 residues long. Germline V gene sequence: CDR1 SGHTA, CDR2 FQGNSA. The CDR3 DNA reads as TGTGCCAGCAGCTTAGAGAGCTGGGCGGCTGAAGCTTTCTTT. This encodes CASSLESWAAEAFF.

In DNA, the CDR3 is TGTGCCAGCAGCCCCACGGGGGGGCTAGGTTTTTTGCAGTTCTTC. This encodes CASSPTGGLGFLQFF. V and J are TRBV7-8 and TRBJ2-1, with 8 bases that match TRBD2. The CDR3 consists of 15 residues. In germline, CDR1 is SGHVS, CDR2 FQNEAQ. The V segment lost 5 bases and the J segment 12 bases; nucleotides outside the gene matches: 15.

This chain links TRBV4-2 with TRBJ2-7; D is perhaps TRBD2 (7 bases). The CDR3 extends over 15 amino acids. Trimming took off 6 bases at V and 5 bases at J, with 20 bases between the two ends. In germline, CDR1 is LGHNA, CDR2 YNFKEQ. The CDR3 DNA is TGTGCCAGCAGGCTCATAGGGGGGGGCCTAAACGAGCAGTACTTC. Translation: CASRLIGGGLNEQYF.

The genes are TRBV19 and TRBJ2-6, with a possible D match to TRBD1 (5 bases). CDR1 and CDR2 (germline): LNHDA, SQIVND (reference sequence). The CDR3 contains 16 residues. V lost 8 bases to trimming and J lost 0 bases, with 14 bases between them. CDR3 sequence reads: CASGAGWSSGANVLTF. CDR3 bases: TGTGCCAGTGGGGCAGGCTGGAGCTCTGGGGCCAACGTCCTGACTTTC.

This sequence joins TRBV5-1 and TRBJ2-7, with TRBD1 as a possible D gene (6 bases). The germline V gene has CDR1 SGHRS and CDR2 YFSETQ. Between the trimmed V and J ends, which lost 2 bases and 5 bases, there was a span of 20 bases. There are 16 residues in the CDR3. The CDR3 DNA reads as TGCGCCAGCAGCTTAACCGGGCTACAGGGAGTCGACGAGCAGTACTTC. Translation: CASSLTGLQGVDEQYF.

CDR3 coding DNA: TGTGCCAGCAGCTTATCGAGTGATACGCAGTATTTT. Residues: CASSLSSDTQYF. V and J are TRBV7-9 and TRBJ2-3; D unclear. V was shortened by 2 bases and J by 6 bases, with 6 bases between the two germline ends. This CDR3 has 12 residues. CDR1 is SEHNR, CDR2 FQNEAQ, per germline (reference sequence).

CDR3 region: CASRPPQGAREQYF. The DNA of the CDR3 is TGTGCCAGTAGGCCGCCACAGGGGGCACGCGAGCAGTACTTC. The chain carries TRBV19 and TRBJ2-7; 9 bases fit TRBD1. The V gene end was trimmed by 6 bases and the J gene end by 6 bases; junction bases not matched to a gene: 9. Germline values: CDR1 LNHDA, CDR2 SQIVND (reference sequence). The CDR3 has 14 residues.

The table lists this clone with many counts. V is TRBV9 and J is TRBJ1-4; D possibly corresponds to TRBD1 (6 bases). V was shortened by 7 bases and J by 5 bases, with 15 bases between the two germline ends. This CDR3 is built from 14 residues. Germline V gene lookup returns CDR1 SGDLS and CDR2 YYNGEE. CDR3 amino acids: CASAMGHGNEKLFF. In DNA form, the CDR3 reads TGTGCCAGCGCAATGGGACATGGGAATGAAAAACTGTTTTTT.

The V gene is TRBV5-6, the J gene TRBJ2-5; no reliable D call. The V end lost 0 bases, the J end lost 5 bases, and 8 bases lay between the germline ends. The CDR3 covers 13 residues. The germline V gene encodes CDR1 SGHDT and CDR2 YYEEEE. CDR3 sequence reads: CASSLVSRETQYF. The CDR3 nucleotides are TGTGCCAGCAGCTTGGTCTCGCGGGAGACCCAGTACTTC.

The J gene is TRBJ1-1, the V gene TRBV11-2; D remains unclear. CDR1 and CDR2 from the germline V gene are SGHAT and FQNNGV. The germline V and J ends were trimmed by 5 bases and 4 bases, with 14 bases remaining between them. The CDR3 is 14 amino acids. The CDR3 DNA reads TGTGCCAGCAGCCACCGCCGGGTAGGCACTGAAGCTTTCTTT. Amino acids: CASSHRRVGTEAFF.

This CDR3 reads CASSLRQYSNQPQHF. CDR3 DNA sequence: TGTGCCAGCAGCTTGAGGCAGTATAGCAATCAGCCCCAGCATTTT. The rearrangement uses TRBV5-6 and TRBJ1-5, with unresolved D. The CDR3 contains 15 residues. Trimming removed 1 base from V and 0 bases from J, with 8 bases in between. Germline V CDR1 and CDR2: SGHDT, YYEEEE.

The chain employs TRBV9 and TRBJ1-3; D ambiguous. The CDR3 contains 17 residues. The V gene lost 0 bases and the J gene lost 0 bases, with 13 bases spanning the gap. Germline CDR1 is SGDLS and CDR2 is YYNGEE. The CDR3 coding sequence is TGTGCCAGCAGCGTAGGCCCCAGCCCATTCTCTGGAAACACCATATATTTT. Protein product: CASSVGPSPFSGNTIYF.

V is TRBV5-4 and J is TRBJ1-1; D is unclear. The V and J ends lost 3 bases and 6 bases respectively, with 12 bases between them. The CDR3 is made up of 13 amino acids. Germline V gene lookup returns CDR1 SGHNT and CDR2 YYREEE (reference sequence). CDR3: CASSSSDFPEAFF. As DNA, the CDR3 is TGTGCCAGCAGCTCCTCGGACTTTCCTGAAGCTTTCTTT.

This clone showed up just once. The rearrangement links TRBV5-6 to TRBJ2-5, with unresolved D. Deletions cut 2 bases from V and 5 bases from J, with 16 bases between. This CDR3 contains 15 residues. Germline V gene data show CDR1 as SGHDT and CDR2 as YYEEEE. Here the CDR3 reads CASSFLSEPEETQYF. CDR3 sequence (DNA): TGTGCCAGCAGCTTTTTATCGGAGCCCGAGGAGACCCAGTACTTC.